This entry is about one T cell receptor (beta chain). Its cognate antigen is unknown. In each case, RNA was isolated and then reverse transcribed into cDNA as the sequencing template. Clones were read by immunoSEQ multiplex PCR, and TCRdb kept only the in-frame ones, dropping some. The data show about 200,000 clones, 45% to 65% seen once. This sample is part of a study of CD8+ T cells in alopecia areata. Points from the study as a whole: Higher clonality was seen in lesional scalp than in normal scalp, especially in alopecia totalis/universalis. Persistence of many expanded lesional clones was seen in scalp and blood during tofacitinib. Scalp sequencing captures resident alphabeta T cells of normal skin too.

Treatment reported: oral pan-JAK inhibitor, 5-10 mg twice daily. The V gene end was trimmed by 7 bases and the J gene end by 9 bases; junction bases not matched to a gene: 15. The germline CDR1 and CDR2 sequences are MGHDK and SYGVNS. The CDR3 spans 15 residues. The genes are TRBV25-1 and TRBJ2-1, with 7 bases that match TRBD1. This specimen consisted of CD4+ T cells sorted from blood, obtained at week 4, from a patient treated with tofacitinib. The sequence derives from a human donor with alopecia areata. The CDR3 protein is CASTSATGSWGEQFF. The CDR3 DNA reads TGTGCCAGCACCTCCGCGACAGGGAGTTGGGGTGAGCAGTTCTTC.